This passage covers 7 T cell receptor beta chains from one sample sequenced in a study of blood T cell repertoires in COVID-19. Produced via immunoSEQ multiplex PCR; TCRdb's table is partial and in-frame only. The repertoire includes roughly 380,000 clones, about 90% of them detected once, and approximately 3.1% sits in the top ten. Sequencing was carried out using PBMCs or T cells enriched from blood (not recorded which). These receptors all come from a woman aged 25 to 45 who had recovered from COVID-19.

The chain joins TRBV6-1 to TRBJ1-5; a possible D gene is TRBD1 (5 bases). With 3 bases removed from V and 7 bases from J, the gap between germline ends came to 16 bases. Germline V lookup: CDR1 MNHNS, CDR2 SASEGT. This CDR3 is 15 amino acids long. The CDR3 coding sequence is TGTGCCAGCAGTGACCAAGGGGCCGGCGAACAGCCCCAGCATTTT. Translating it yields CASSDQGAGEQPQHF.

The chain is built from TRBV5-4 and TRBJ1-2, with D perhaps TRBD1 (5 bases). The V end was cut by 0 bases, the J end by 3 bases, with 12 bases between. CDR3 length: 15 residues. The germline gives CDR1 SGHNT, CDR2 YYREEE (reference sequence). CDR3 protein: CASSLVRDYDYGYTF. In nucleotides, the CDR3 is TGTGCCAGCAGCTTGGTCAGGGACTATGACTATGGCTACACCTTC.

V is TRBV7-9 and J is TRBJ1-1; D not resolved. V was pared by 0 bases and J by 6 bases, with 5 bases between. Germline CDR1 and CDR2: SEHNR and FQNEAQ (reference sequence). This CDR3 spans 12 amino acids. CDR3 loop: CASSLARSEAFF. The CDR3 nucleotides are TGTGCCAGCAGCTTAGCGCGTTCTGAAGCTTTCTTT.

The chain recombines TRBV2 with TRBJ1-2, with unresolved D. Germline CDR1 SNHLY, CDR2 FYNNEI. This CDR3 spans 14 amino acids. With 7 bases removed from V and 5 bases from J, the gap between germline ends came to 17 bases. DNA of the CDR3: TGTGCCAGCAACCCACCGACACGGAGGTATGGCTACACCTTC. Amino acid sequence: CASNPPTRRYGYTF.

The chain carries TRBV23-1 and TRBJ2-1; maybe TRBD1 (5 bases). TRBV23-1 is filed as an ORF, its function uncertain. The CDR3 runs to 15 residues. V was pared by 4 bases and J by 2 bases, with 12 bases between. The CDR3 is CASSLAGPPYNEQFF. The CDR3 nucleotides are TGCGCCAGCAGTCTAGCAGGGCCACCCTACAATGAGCAGTTCTTC.

In its sample, this clone was seen once. The chain uses TRBV6-5 and TRBJ1-1; D ambiguous. The CDR3 is 13 amino acids. The germline V and J ends were trimmed by 6 bases and 2 bases, with 10 bases remaining between them. Germline V lookup: CDR1 MNHEY, CDR2 SVGAGI. DNA of the CDR3: TGTGCCAGCAGCCCCACGGTTAACACTGAAGCTTTCTTT. Amino acids: CASSPTVNTEAFF.

This rearrangement joins TRBV14 to TRBJ2-1, with D possibly being TRBD2 (6 bases). Germline V gives CDR1 SGHDN, CDR2 FVKESK. The V end was cut by 7 bases, the J end by 4 bases, with 17 bases between. This CDR3 spans 15 amino acids. As DNA, the CDR3 is TGTGCCAGCAAAACAACCGGGACTTCATACAATGAGCAGTTCTTC. The encoded protein is CASKTTGTSYNEQFF. Full variable domain (remainder filled in from reference TRBV14 and TRBJ2-1): EAGVTQFPSHSVIEKGQTVTLRCDPISGHDNLYWYRRVMGKEIKFLLHFVKESKQDESGMPNNRFLAERTGGTYSTLKVQPAELEDSGVYFCASKTTGTSYNEQFFGPGTRLTVL.